One and the same sample provided the 9 T cell receptor beta chains below, sequenced in a study of blood T cell repertoires in COVID-19. Clones were sequenced by immunoSEQ multiplex PCR, and TCRdb holds only the in-frame ones, with some missing. This table holds 89,000 or so clones, 85% found once. Sequencing was performed on peripheral blood. The source is an elderly man with acute or convalescent COVID-19.

The V and J genes are TRBV7-2 and TRBJ2-3, with a weak D call TRBD2 (5 bases). This CDR3 region has 15 residues. Trimming took off 5 bases at V and 1 base at J, with 13 bases between the two ends. Germline values: CDR1 SGHTA, CDR2 FQGNSA. In DNA, the CDR3 is TGTGCCAGCAGCGCCGTGGCGGGTCGCACAGATACGCAGTATTTT. It specifies CASSAVAGRTDTQYF.

The CDR3 nucleotides are TGTGCCAGCAGTTACAAGGGACTTGCTTCCTACAATGAGCAGTTCTTC. The encoded protein is CASSYKGLASYNEQFF. The rearrangement links TRBV6-2 or TRBV6-3 to TRBJ2-1; possible D gene TRBD2, 6 bases. The V gene lost 2 bases and the J gene lost 1 base, with 12 bases spanning the gap. The CDR3 loop spans 16 amino acids. Per germline, CDR1 MNHEY and CDR2 SVGEGT.

The V call is TRBV28, the J call TRBJ2-5; TRBD2 aligns across 8 bases. The CDR3 extends over 15 amino acids. The V gene end was trimmed by 5 bases and the J gene end by 0 bases; junction bases not matched to a gene: 5. The germline V gene has CDR1 MDHEN and CDR2 SYDVKM. CDR3 sequence: CASSRGGRYQETQYF. As DNA, the CDR3 is TGTGCCAGCAGTCGGGGGGGACGGTACCAAGAGACCCAGTACTTC.

The chain joins TRBV7-3 to TRBJ2-3, with D uncertain. Trimming stripped 1 base from V and 0 bases from J, with 11 bases between. This CDR3 has 16 amino acids. Germline assignment: CDR1 SGHTA and CDR2 FQGTGA. The CDR3 reads CASSLNVVTSTDTQYF. The CDR3 bases are TGTGCCAGCAGCTTAAACGTGGTAACTAGCACAGATACGCAGTATTTT. Using reference TRBV7-3 and TRBJ2-3 for the parts outside the CDR3, the full variable domain is GAGVSQTPSNKVTEKGKYVELRCDPISGHTALYWYRQSLGQGPEFLIYFQGTGAADDSGLPNDRFFAVRPEGSVSTLKIQRTERGDSAVYLCASSLNVVTSTDTQYFGPGTRLTVL.

This clone showed up many times. Written as DNA, the CDR3 is TGTGCCAGCAGTTTATCGGCGGGAGTTCAGCCCCAGCATTTT. Its translation is CASSLSAGVQPQHF. J is TRBJ1-5 and V is TRBV27; no firm D call. Germline CDR1 is MNHEY and CDR2 is SMNVEV (reference sequence). The ends were cut back, 0 bases at V and 6 bases at J, with 9 bases in the middle. This CDR3 contains 14 residues.

The genes are TRBV5-1 and TRBJ2-7; 9 positions agree with TRBD2. The CDR3 extends over 15 amino acids. Germline loops: CDR1 SGHRS, CDR2 YFSETQ. V gave up 0 bases and J gave up 3 bases; unmatched junction bases: 4. CDR3 in DNA: TGCGCCAGCAGCTTGGGGCTAGCGGGGCTCTACGAGCAGTACTTC. It yields the protein CASSLGLAGLYEQYF.

The rearrangement uses TRBV30 and TRBJ1-2; D is undetermined. Trimming took off 2 bases at V and 2 bases at J, with 12 bases between the two ends. The CDR3 loop spans 14 amino acids. Germline CDR1 reads GTSNPN; CDR2 reads SVGIG (reference sequence). CDR3 residues: CAWSRGPLNYGYTF. Written as DNA, the CDR3 is TGTGCCTGGAGTAGAGGGCCCCTGAACTATGGCTACACCTTC.

The V gene is TRBV5-5, the J gene TRBJ1-1; unclear D gene. Trimming cost V 4 bases and J 0 bases, with 13 bases left between them. Germline V gene data show CDR1 as SGHKS and CDR2 as YYEKEE (reference sequence). This CDR3 region has 15 residues. CDR3 bases: TGTGCCAGCAGCGGAAGGACGGGGATGAACACTGAAGCTTTCTTT. Translating gives CASSGRTGMNTEAFF. Looking up the rest from reference TRBV5-5 and TRBJ1-1 gives the full variable domain: DAGVTQSPTHLIKTRGQQVTLRCSPISGHKSVSWYQQVLGQGPQFIFQYYEKEERGRGNFPDRFSARQFPNYSSELNVNALLLGDSALYLCASSGRTGMNTEAFFGQGTRLTVV.

The gene calls are TRBV7-3 and TRBJ1-1; 11 nucleotides align to TRBD1. The germline gives CDR1 SGHTA, CDR2 FQGTGA. There are 15 residues in the CDR3. The V segment lost 5 bases and the J segment 5 bases; nucleotides outside the gene matches: 7. CDR3 coding DNA: TGTGCCAGCAGCCTTAACCGGGACAGGGGGACTGAAGCTTTCTTT. It is translated as CASSLNRDRGTEAFF.